This entry is about one T cell receptor beta chain. Its antigen is not known. Germline CDR1 SGHDT, CDR2 YYEEEE. This CDR3 is built from 18 residues. V lost 1 base to trimming and J lost 4 bases; unmatched junction nucleotides: 15. This entry comes from a study of cytomegalovirus exposure and HLA in healthy donors. Findings and limits, study-wide: Earlier analysis yielded a pattern in which most TCR beta V segments were productive about 87% or about 30% of the time. Sequencing likely caused a cluster of highly shared sequence variants. The study labeled more than 150 TCR beta chains cytomegalovirus-associated.

It was healthy bone marrow donors who served as donors. Primers included in the PCR were 60 Vbeta and 13 Jbeta primers. The protocol was immunoSEQ multiplex PCR, while the TCRdb copy is restricted to in-frame clones and leaves out a portion. Of some 130,000 clones listed, approximately 85% were seen once; the top ten hold roughly 1.8%. Source material: PBMCs. The chain recombines TRBV5-6 with TRBJ2-3, with 7 bases aligning to TRBD2. The sequence was obtained from a boy aged 5-17 years in good health and CMV-seronegative. The CDR3: CASSLRTGRGVAADTQYF. The DNA of the CDR3 is TGTGCCAGCAGCTTGAGGACGGGACGGGGGGTAGCTGCAGATACGCAGTATTTT.